This TCR beta chain stems from a study of blood T cell repertoires in COVID-19. This table comes from immunoSEQ multiplex PCR, and its TCRdb copy is limited to in-frame clones, with some not included. The table records roughly 260,000 clones, approximately 89% of them present only once. J lost 9 bases, V lost 5 bases, and 5 bases had no gene match. The CDR3 totals 13 residues. Sequenced: peripheral blood. The sequence came from a man aged 35 to 55 who had recovered from COVID-19. The chain couples TRBV12-3 or TRBV12-4 to TRBJ2-1; 9 bases align to TRBD2. CDR3 in DNA: TGTGCCAGCAGTCCTGGACTAGCGAGTGAGCAGTTCTTC. This translates into CASSPGLASEQFF.